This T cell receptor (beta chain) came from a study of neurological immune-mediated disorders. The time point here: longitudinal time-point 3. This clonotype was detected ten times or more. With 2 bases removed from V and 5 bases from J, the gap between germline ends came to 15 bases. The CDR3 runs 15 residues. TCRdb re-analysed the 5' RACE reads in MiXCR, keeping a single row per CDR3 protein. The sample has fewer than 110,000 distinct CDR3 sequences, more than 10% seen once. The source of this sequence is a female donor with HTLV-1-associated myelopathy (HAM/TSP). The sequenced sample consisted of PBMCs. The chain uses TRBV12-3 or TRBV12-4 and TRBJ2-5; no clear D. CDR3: CASSLSRDRRETQYF. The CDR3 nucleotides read TGTGCCAGCAGTTTAAGTAGGGATCGCAGGGAGACCCAGTACTTC.